Following are 7 T cell receptor beta chains from one sample sequenced in a study of Tregs in tolerant kidney transplant recipients. Assay used: immunoSEQ multiplex PCR; TCRdb lists only in-frame clones, some missing. The repertoire table contains under 35,000 clones. Mixed chimerism was transient after nonmyeloablative marrow transplants from related graft donors. The material was CD4+ T cells from blood (PBMCs), obtained 24 months after the transplant. Source of these receptors: a human patient who received a combined kidney and bone marrow transplant. Some T cells may be graft donor cells.

As to this clone: Read data end 3 residues before the CDR3 end; the end is taken from the germline J gene. The V gene is TRBV6-1, the J gene TRBJ2-7; D is ambiguous. Per germline, CDR1 MNHNS and CDR2 SASEGT. The CDR3 length is 12 residues. The V end lost 3 bases, the J end lost 0 bases, and 3 bases lay between the germline ends. CDR3 DNA (partial): TGTGCCAGCAGTGACAGCTCCTACGAG. It specifies CASSDSSYE. The whole CDR3 sequence is CASSDSSYEQYF.

In regard to this clone: The CDR3 extends 3 residues past the end of the read, so its final part is completed from the germline J gene. The chain links TRBV10-1 to TRBJ2-2; tentative D call: TRBD1 (6 bases). This CDR3 spans 14 amino acids. Germline assignment: CDR1 WNHNN and CDR2 SYGVQD (reference sequence). V lost 6 bases and J 1 base, leaving 9 bases between the germline ends. CDR3 bases read: TGCGCCAGCAGAGGACAGCTGAACACCGGGGAG. The encoded protein is CASRGQLNTGE. In full, the CDR3 is CASRGQLNTGELFF.

Of note for this clone: The CDR3 end is not reached by the read, which stops 3 residues before it; the germline J gene fills it in. V and J are TRBV20-1 and TRBJ2-3; tentative D call: TRBD2 (5 bases). Trimming shortened V by 7 bases and J by 1 base, and 15 bases separated the two germline ends. Looked up from germline, CDR1 is DFQATT and CDR2 is SNEGSKA (reference sequence). There are 14 residues in the CDR3. CDR3 DNA (partial): TGCAGTGTCGTCCTACGGGGTCGCACAGATACG. Residues: CSVVLRGRTDT. The whole CDR3 protein is CSVVLRGRTDTQYF.

In the case of this clone: With the read ending 3 residues before the CDR3 end, the germline J gene is used to fill in that end. This chain uses TRBV4-1 with TRBJ2-5, with a possible D match to TRBD1 (5 bases). The length of the CDR3 is 16 residues. The V and J ends lost 4 bases and 2 bases respectively, with 17 bases between them. Germline assignment: CDR1 MGHRA and CDR2 YSYEKL. CDR3 sequence: CASSLHTGTPQETQYF. CDR3 DNA, as far as it was read: TGCGCCAGCAGCCTTCACACAGGAACCCCGCAAGAGACC.

Regarding this clone: Read data end 3 residues before the CDR3 end; the end is taken from the germline J gene. This chain links TRBV7-8 with TRBJ2-7; 9 bases are a match to TRBD1. Looked up from germline, CDR1 is SGHVS and CDR2 is FQNEAQ. Trimming at V came to 2 bases and at J to 6 bases, leaving 8 bases not matched to a gene. The CDR3 spans 15 residues. The covered CDR3 bases are TGTGCCAGCAGCTTATGGGGGACAGGGTTCCGCGAG. It is translated as CASSLWGTGFRE. The full CDR3 sequence reads CASSLWGTGFREQYF.

The CDR3 sequence: CASSFAGEWNEQFF. The DNA read from the CDR3 is TGTGCCAGCAGCTTTGCGGGGGAGTGGAATGAG. The chain uses TRBV7-2 and TRBJ2-1; 7 bases line up with TRBD2. The DNA ends 3 residues before the CDR3 does, and the rest of the CDR3 is filled in from the germline J gene. The CDR3 covers 14 residues. Trimming took 3 bases from V and 7 from J; bases not matched to a gene: 6. Germline loops: CDR1 SGHTA, CDR2 FQGNSA.

On this clone itself: The read gets to within 3 residues of the CDR3 end, and the germline J gene fills in the rest. This chain links TRBV5-1 with TRBJ1-5; 7 bases agree with TRBD1. CDR1 SGHRS and CDR2 YFSETQ come from the germline V gene. The J segment lost 4 bases and the V segment lost 5 bases, leaving 9 bases of the junction unmatched. The CDR3 extends over 15 amino acids. Partial CDR3 DNA: TGCGCCAGCAGTGCTGGGACAGAGAGAAATCAGCCC. Translation gives CASSAGTERNQP. The CDR3 reads in full as CASSAGTERNQPQHF. The full variable domain, its missing parts supplied by reference TRBV5-1 and TRBJ1-5, is KAGVTQTPRYLIKTRGQQVTLSCSPISGHRSVSWYQQTPGQGLQFLFEYFSETQRNKGNFPGRFSGRQFSNSRSEMNVSTLELGDSALYLCASSAGTERNQPQHFGDGTRLSIL.